This T cell receptor beta chain was recorded in a study of Ad26.COV2.S vaccination and SARS-CoV-2 variants. Treatment defined: 19 received Ad26.COV2.S at low or high dose, single or two shots; about 5 received placebo; per-sample allocation not given. Collection of samples fell on day 63 after the first vaccine or placebo injection. CDR1 LNHDA and CDR2 SQIVND come from the germline V gene (reference sequence). The CDR3 extends over 18 amino acids. The V gene end was trimmed by 8 bases and the J gene end by 0 bases; junction bases not matched to a gene: 11. Sequencing was performed with immunoSEQ multiplex PCR; in TCRdb, only in-frame clones are kept and a portion is missing. The table includes approximately 460,000 clones, 80% to 90% detected once.

This TCR derives from a person aged 18-65 years who received the Ad26.COV2.S COVID-19 vaccine or a placebo. The chain employs TRBV19 and TRBJ2-6, with 9 bases matching TRBD1. The specimen was peripheral blood, collected in a trial of Ad26.COV2.S vaccine versus placebo. The CDR3 protein is CASGGTGTTDSGANVLTF. The CDR3 coding sequence is TGTGCCAGTGGCGGGACAGGGACTACCGACTCTGGGGCCAACGTCCTGACTTTC.